Listed below are T cell receptor beta chains from one sample, sequenced in a study of T cells expressing NK-cell markers. TCRdb re-called the 5' RACE reads and shows each CDR3 protein once, DNA omitted. This repertoire comprises approximately 170,000 distinct CDR3 sequences; its ten largest clones make up 20%. Sequencing was performed on blood T cells: a sorted CD56 or NKG2C T cell subset, CD4+ or CD8+ T cells, or bulk PBMC T cells (not recorded which). The receptors derive from a man aged 18 to 69 in good health. Both conserved end residues are part of each CDR3. The order of the fields is CDR3 protein, J gene, CDR3 length, V gene.

CDR3aa: CASSFAGGPSYEQYF; j_gene: TRBJ2-7; len: 15; v_gene: TRBV7-8
CDR3aa: CASSYSLGGADTGELFF; j_gene: TRBJ2-2; len: 17; v_gene: TRBV6-5
CDR3aa: CASSISSLQNNEQFF; j_gene: TRBJ2-1; len: 15; v_gene: TRBV19
CDR3aa: CASSWRDREGETQYF; j_gene: TRBJ2-5; len: 15; v_gene: TRBV3-1
CDR3aa: CASSYSDGREQFF; j_gene: TRBJ2-1; len: 13; v_gene: TRBV19
CDR3aa: CASSPGGGPYQETQYF; j_gene: TRBJ2-5; len: 16; v_gene: TRBV19
CDR3aa: CASSYGYSNQPQHF; j_gene: TRBJ1-5; len: 14; v_gene: TRBV5-6
CDR3aa: CASTRGRVDEQFF; j_gene: TRBJ2-1; len: 13; v_gene: TRBV27
CDR3aa: CASSQRQLPNEQYF; j_gene: TRBJ2-7; len: 14; v_gene: TRBV3-1
CDR3aa: CASTSSGAPYEQYF; j_gene: TRBJ2-7; len: 14; v_gene: TRBV2
CDR3aa: CASRPIEGSQETQYF; j_gene: TRBJ2-5; len: 15; v_gene: TRBV27
CDR3aa: CASSPRQAYEQYF; j_gene: TRBJ2-7; len: 13; v_gene: TRBV7-9
CDR3aa: CASSEGQGNTEAFF; j_gene: TRBJ1-1; len: 14; v_gene: TRBV6-4
CDR3aa: CASSLWDGYSNQPQHF; j_gene: TRBJ1-5; len: 16; v_gene: TRBV27
CDR3aa: CASSPGTGMNEQFF; j_gene: TRBJ2-1; len: 14; v_gene: TRBV6-4
CDR3aa: CASSQEANPIYEQYF; j_gene: TRBJ2-7; len: 15; v_gene: TRBV3-1
CDR3aa: CSARPRATYEQYF; j_gene: TRBJ2-7; len: 13; v_gene: TRBV20-1
CDR3aa: CASGPGLGEVEAEQFF; j_gene: TRBJ2-1; len: 16; v_gene: TRBV12-5
CDR3aa: CASSLVLAGVETQYF; j_gene: TRBJ2-5; len: 15; v_gene: TRBV7-8
CDR3aa: CASSFTSGKNIQYF; j_gene: TRBJ2-4; len: 14; v_gene: TRBV6-5
CDR3aa: CASSQAHMTETSTDTQYF; j_gene: TRBJ2-3; len: 18; v_gene: TRBV4-1
CDR3aa: CVRPGMYEQYF; j_gene: TRBJ2-7; len: 11; v_gene: TRBV19
CDR3aa: CASSIQPRGNTDTQYF; j_gene: TRBJ2-3; len: 16; v_gene: TRBV19
CDR3aa: CASSPKPGQQFSGNTIYF; j_gene: TRBJ1-3; len: 18; v_gene: TRBV5-6
CDR3aa: CSVGGGGGKETQYF; j_gene: TRBJ2-5; len: 14; v_gene: TRBV20-1
CDR3aa: CASSTRGRGRDNEQFF; j_gene: TRBJ2-1; len: 16; v_gene: TRBV9
CDR3aa: CASNSGTTHNEQFF; j_gene: TRBJ2-1; len: 14; v_gene: TRBV11-1
CDR3aa: CASGLGGSTDTQYF; j_gene: TRBJ2-3; len: 14; v_gene: TRBV12-5
CDR3aa: CASSYSIPTSDHTDTQYF; j_gene: TRBJ2-3; len: 18; v_gene: TRBV6-5
CDR3aa: CASSRGQGLGNTEAFF; j_gene: TRBJ1-1; len: 16; v_gene: TRBV5-1
CDR3aa: CASSRALQGPHNEQFF; j_gene: TRBJ2-1; len: 16; v_gene: TRBV3-1
CDR3aa: CASSIGRNTEAFF; j_gene: TRBJ1-1; len: 13; v_gene: TRBV19
CDR3aa: CASSIPGGQPQHF; j_gene: TRBJ1-5; len: 13; v_gene: TRBV19
CDR3aa: CASSFGTGFNEQFF; j_gene: TRBJ2-1; len: 14; v_gene: TRBV7-9
CDR3aa: CASSQGQGVGQPQHF; j_gene: TRBJ1-5; len: 15; v_gene: TRBV4-1
CDR3aa: CASSLGGLYGYTF; j_gene: TRBJ1-2; len: 13; v_gene: TRBV12-3/TRBV12-4
CDR3aa: CASSLGTGLTDTQYF; j_gene: TRBJ2-3; len: 15; v_gene: TRBV11-2
CDR3aa: CASSLAQGGGTEAFF; j_gene: TRBJ1-1; len: 15; v_gene: TRBV7-8
CDR3aa: CASIAGLATPDTQYF; j_gene: TRBJ2-3; len: 15; v_gene: TRBV5-6
CDR3aa: CASRAGTSAYEQYF; j_gene: TRBJ2-7; len: 14; v_gene: TRBV2
CDR3aa: CASSPSRQWYNEQFF; j_gene: TRBJ2-1; len: 15; v_gene: TRBV9
CDR3aa: CSARLRDAGNTIYF; j_gene: TRBJ1-3; len: 14; v_gene: TRBV20-1